Following are 13 T cell receptor beta chains from one sample sequenced in a study of blood T cells in healthy people across ages. Alongside a J-beta primer mix, a sample-barcoded 5' primer served in a second PCR lasting roughly 7 to 11 cycles. Using its own MiXCR run on the 5' RACE reads, TCRdb lists one record per CDR3 protein. The table shows over 950,000 distinct CDR3 sequences, with roughly 50% occurring only once. Sequencing was carried out using blood. These TCRs come from a woman in her sixties or seventies in good health.

This chain links TRBV5-1 with TRBJ2-1; a possible D gene is TRBD1 (7 bases). There are 16 residues in the CDR3. Per the germline V gene, CDR1 is SGHRS and CDR2 is YFSETQ. Trimming cost V 0 bases and J 2 bases, with 12 bases left between them. CDR3 in DNA: TGCGCCAGCAGCTTGGCCCCAGGGGGGACCTACAATGAGCAGTTCTTC. This sequence encodes CASSLAPGGTYNEQFF.

The sample holds a few counts of this clonotype. This chain connects TRBV6-1 to TRBJ1-6; TRBD1 agrees at 7 bases. The CDR3 length is 15 residues. Trimming at V came to 8 bases and at J to 2 bases, leaving 6 bases not matched to a gene. CDR1 and CDR2 from the germline V gene are MNHNS and SASEGT. CDR3 sequence (DNA): TGTGCCAGCGTGACAGGGTACCCCTATAATTCACCCCTCCACTTT. It codes for CASVTGYPYNSPLHF.

The rearrangement joins TRBV20-1 to TRBJ2-7; 9 bases agree with TRBD1. The junction had 9 bases not matched to a gene; V was cut back by 1 base and J by 2 bases. Looked up from germline, CDR1 is DFQATT and CDR2 is SNEGSKA (reference sequence). The CDR3 contains 16 residues. The CDR3 sequence: CSARVLGQGFTYEQYF. CDR3 nucleotide sequence: TGCAGTGCTAGAGTGCTGGGACAGGGATTCACCTACGAGCAGTACTTC.

The chain links TRBV6-1 to TRBJ2-4; D gene ambiguous. The V gene's germline CDR1 is MNHNS and CDR2 SASEGT. V was shortened by 8 bases and J by 5 bases, with 16 bases between the two germline ends. CDR3 length: 14 residues. The CDR3 region is CASDNVRGQNIQYF. In nucleotides, the CDR3 is TGTGCCAGCGATAATGTAAGAGGCCAAAACATTCAGTACTTC.

At least ten counts were recorded for this clonotype. The rearrangement joins TRBV6-5 to TRBJ2-7, with D perhaps TRBD1 (6 bases). Trimming took off 2 bases at V and 2 bases at J, with 7 bases between the two ends. CDR1 and CDR2 (germline): MNHEY, SVGAGI. The CDR3 is 13 residues long. For the CDR3, the DNA is TGTGCCAGCAGTTACGGACAGACCTACGAGCAGTACTTC. Translation: CASSYGQTYEQYF.

This clonotype was detected only a few times. The chain employs TRBV10-3 and TRBJ1-2, with D perhaps TRBD1 (5 bases). Germline V lookup: CDR1 ENHRY, CDR2 SYGVKD. Deletions cut 3 bases from V and 5 bases from J, with 13 bases between. This CDR3 spans 14 amino acids. CDR3 amino acids: CAISDVDSTYGYTF. The CDR3 DNA reads as TGTGCCATCAGTGATGTAGACAGTACTTATGGCTACACCTTC.

This clonotype was seen a few times. V and J are TRBV12-3 or TRBV12-4 and TRBJ2-5, with 7 positions matching TRBD1. J was trimmed by 2 bases and V by 6 bases; bases with no gene match: 6. The CDR3 has 14 residues. CDR3 sequence (DNA): TGTGCCAGCAGGCTACAGGGGCGGCAAGAGACCCAGTACTTC. This encodes CASRLQGRQETQYF.

This clonotype came up a few times. The V and J genes are TRBV6-1 and TRBJ2-7; tentatively, D is TRBD1 or TRBD2 (5 bases each). The CDR3 extends over 15 amino acids. The ends were cut back, 1 base at V and 4 bases at J, with 14 bases in the middle. Germline V gives CDR1 MNHNS, CDR2 SASEGT. CDR3 loop: CASSEGDPAIYEQYF. In nucleotides, the CDR3 is TGTGCCAGCAGTGAAGGGGACCCGGCAATATACGAGCAGTACTTC.

This clonotype has just a few counts. The chain recombines TRBV29-1 with TRBJ2-7; D may correspond to TRBD1 or TRBD2 (5 bases each). Germline V CDR1 and CDR2: SQVTM, ANQGSEA. V was cut by 6 bases and J by 1 base, with 10 bases left in between. This CDR3 comprises 12 residues. Here the CDR3 reads CSVGPYSYEQYF. DNA of the CDR3: TGCAGCGTGGGACCCTATTCCTACGAGCAGTACTTC.

Turning to this clonotype: This may come from a read error, since a much larger clone is one base off. V is TRBV28 and J is TRBJ2-4; D might be TRBD2 (6 bases). The DNA end lines up better with TRBJ2-7; the J call may be wrong. The CDR3 length is 16 residues. Germline V CDR1 and CDR2: MDHEN, SYDVKM. CDR3 nucleotide sequence: TGTGCCAGCAGGGGGACTCGCGGGTTTCTTAGGAACGAGCAGTACTTC. Its translation: CASRGTRGFLRNEQYF.

The V and J genes are TRBV5-1 and TRBJ2-6, with 7 bases lining up with TRBD1. In germline, CDR1 is SGHRS, CDR2 YFSETQ. The CDR3 spans 19 residues. The V segment lost 5 bases and the J segment 0 bases; nucleotides outside the gene matches: 14. CDR3 residues: CASSTTGLFGGSGANVLTF. The CDR3, as DNA: TGCGCCAGCAGTACGACAGGGTTGTTCGGCGGCTCTGGGGCCAACGTCCTGACTTTC.

This clonotype appeared a few times. CDR3 DNA: TGCGCCAGCAGCTTGGGCCAGGCGGGGGAGCTGTTTTTT. Encoded protein: CASSLGQAGELFF. This chain links TRBV5-1 with TRBJ2-2; D remains ambiguous. V was pared by 0 bases and J by 8 bases, with 8 bases between. CDR3 length: 13 amino acids. CDR1 is SGHRS and CDR2 is YFSETQ in the germline V gene.

The gene calls are TRBV20-1 and TRBJ2-7, with D tentatively TRBD1 or TRBD2 (5 bases each). With 2 bases removed from V and 0 bases from J, the gap between germline ends came to 17 bases. From germline, CDR1 is DFQATT and CDR2 SNEGSKA (reference sequence). This CDR3 contains 16 residues. CDR3 region: CSARPRGGPRSYEQYF. For the CDR3, the DNA is TGCAGTGCTAGACCGAGGGGCGGTCCTCGCTCCTACGAGCAGTACTTC.